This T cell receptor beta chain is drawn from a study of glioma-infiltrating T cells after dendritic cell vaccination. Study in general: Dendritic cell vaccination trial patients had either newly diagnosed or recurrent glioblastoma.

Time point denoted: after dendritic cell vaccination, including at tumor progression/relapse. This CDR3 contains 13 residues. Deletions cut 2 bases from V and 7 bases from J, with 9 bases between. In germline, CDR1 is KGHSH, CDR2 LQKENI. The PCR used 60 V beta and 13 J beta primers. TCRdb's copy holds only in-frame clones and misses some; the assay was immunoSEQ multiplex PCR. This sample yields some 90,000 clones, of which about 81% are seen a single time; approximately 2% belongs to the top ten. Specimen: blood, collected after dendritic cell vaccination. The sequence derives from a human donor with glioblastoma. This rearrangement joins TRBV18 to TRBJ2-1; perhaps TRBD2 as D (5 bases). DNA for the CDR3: TGTGCCAGCTCACCATCCGGACTGAATGAGCAGTTCTTC. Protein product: CASSPSGLNEQFF.